The 22 T cell receptor beta chains presented below share a single source sample, sequenced in a study of vaccination effects on CD4 cells after COVID-19 (dated by TCRdb to between 2021 and 2022). The library came from the immunoSEQ multiplex PCR assay. TCRdb took over this immuneACCESS table, retaining in-frame rearrangements with V and J assigned. Such tables are incomplete; in checked studies, under half of the missing clones stem from an unresolved V gene, and the remainder is unexplained. The sample data list some 30,000 clones, and around three fifths of these were observed just once. 8.7% of the sample comes from the top ten. Their target antigens are unknown. In the ViraFEST assay, PBMC were stimulated with viral peptide pools, and TCR sequencing was then used to find antigen-specific CD4+ T cell clonotypes based on their expansion. After about 9 days of culture, CD4+ T cells were isolated with the EasySep CD4+ T cell isolation kit. Each participant received two doses of an mRNA SARS-CoV-2 vaccine, either BNT162b2 or mRNA-1273.

The starting material was CD4+ T cells from PBMCs cultured with SARS-CoV-2 spike peptides, obtained after COVID-19 vaccination. Explained via the paper, the cell subset or site label denotes: SARS-CoV-2 spike overlapping peptide pool stimulation. Source of these receptors: a human donor who received a COVID-19 vaccine.

The chain uses TRBV18 and TRBJ1-4; D call uncertain. This CDR3 is built from 16 residues. The germline V gene encodes CDR1 KGHSH and CDR2 LQKENI. Trimming took off 3 bases at V and 0 bases at J, with 11 bases between the two ends. The CDR3 DNA sequence: TGTGCCAGCTCACCGTTTACCGCCGCAACTAATGAAAAACTGTTTTTT. This codes for CASSPFTAATNEKLFF.

The gene calls are TRBV29-1 and TRBJ2-3, with D hard to call. CDR1 is SQVTM, CDR2 ANQGSEA, per germline. V was trimmed by 5 bases and J by 2 bases, leaving 5 bases between them. CDR3 length: 11 amino acids. The CDR3 spells CSVRPTDTQYF. DNA for the CDR3: TGCAGCGTTCGGCCCACAGATACGCAGTATTTT.

This clone was counted a few times. The chain carries TRBV10-3 and TRBJ2-3, with D unresolved. CDR3 length equals 14 residues. The V gene lost 7 bases and the J gene lost 0 bases, with 11 bases spanning the gap. Germline loops: CDR1 ENHRY, CDR2 SYGVKD. CDR3 sequence: CAITASFSTDTQYF. Here the CDR3 DNA reads TGTGCCATCACCGCTAGTTTTAGCACAGATACGCAGTATTTT.

The table lists this clone with a few counts. The rearrangement links TRBV5-6 to TRBJ1-6; 10 bases line up with TRBD1. V was clipped by 4 bases and J by 8 bases; unmatched bases: 15. Germline CDR1 is SGHDT and CDR2 is YYEEEE. This CDR3 has 18 residues. CDR3 loop: CASSQGPNLGTGDSPLHF. In DNA, the CDR3 is TGTGCCAGCAGCCAAGGGCCCAACCTTGGGACAGGGGATTCACCCCTCCACTTT.

The V and J genes are TRBV21-1 and TRBJ1-6; TRBD1 was called by the table and not checked on the DNA. TRBV21-1 is annotated as a pseudogene. This CDR3 has 16 amino acids. CDR3 DNA: TGTGCCAGCAGCAAAGCGGAGGGGGCGCAGAATTCACCCCTCCACTTT. Translated: CASSKAEGAQNSPLHF.

This clone was seen only a few times. The chain recombines TRBV30 with TRBJ2-1, with D tentatively TRBD1 or TRBD2 (5 bases each). The CDR3 loop spans 14 amino acids. In germline, CDR1 is GTSNPN, CDR2 SVGIG (reference sequence). Trimming removed 0 bases from V and 7 bases from J, with 13 bases in between. CDR3 bases: TGTGCCTGGAGTGTAGGGACCTCGGCAAATGAGCAGTTCTTC. Its protein is CAWSVGTSANEQFF.

The chain couples TRBV27 to TRBJ1-5; unclear D gene. Germline-derived CDR1 and CDR2 are MNHEY and SMNVEV (reference sequence). Trimming pared 2 bases from V and 0 bases from J, leaving 5 bases between. The CDR3 is 14 residues long. For the CDR3, the DNA is TGTGCCAGCAGTTTAGGCTATAGCAATCAGCCCCAGCATTTT. Protein product: CASSLGYSNQPQHF.

The rearrangement links TRBV15 to TRBJ1-1; D call uncertain. In germline, CDR1 is LNHNV, CDR2 YYDKDF (reference sequence). V gave up 3 bases and J gave up 5 bases, with 10 bases separating them. The CDR3 spans 13 residues. As DNA, the CDR3 is TGTGCCACCAGCAGCGATCGGTGGACTGAAGCTTTCTTT. Its protein is CATSSDRWTEAFF.

This chain joins TRBV5-8 and TRBJ2-1, with 9 bases fitting TRBD2. Germline loops: CDR1 SGHTS, CDR2 YDEGEE. V shed 4 bases and J 2 bases; nucleotides not matched to a gene: 4. CDR3 size: 15 residues. The CDR3 sequence is CASSHLAGPYNEQFF. For the CDR3, the DNA is TGTGCCAGCAGCCACCTAGCGGGACCCTACAATGAGCAGTTCTTC.

The V call is TRBV24-1, the J call TRBJ1-2; possible D gene TRBD1, 6 bases. In germline, CDR1 is KGHDR, CDR2 SFDVKD. V shed 1 base and J shed 4 bases, with 9 bases lying between them. The CDR3 has 14 amino acids. The CDR3, as DNA: TGTGCCACCAGTGATTTCGACAGGTCCTATGGCTACACCTTC. Translating gives CATSDFDRSYGYTF.

The count of this clone is one. The chain links TRBV3-1 (or the pseudogene TRBV3-2) to TRBJ1-2; D unresolved. The CDR3 sequence is 15 residues long. The germline V and J ends were trimmed by 1 base and 4 bases, with 13 bases remaining between them. Per germline, CDR1 LGHDT and CDR2 YNNKEL (reference sequence). The DNA of the CDR3 is TGTGCCAGCAGCCAAGTAGGTTTCAACTCCTATGGCTACACCTTC. It yields the protein CASSQVGFNSYGYTF.

The V call is TRBV2, the J call TRBJ2-5; D call uncertain. CDR1 SNHLY and CDR2 FYNNEI come from the germline V gene. The CDR3 runs 15 residues. The V and J ends lost 2 bases and 5 bases respectively, with 15 bases between them. The CDR3 sequence: CASSEQLVSRETQYF. The CDR3, as DNA: TGTGCCAGCAGTGAACAACTTGTTTCCAGGGAGACCCAGTACTTC.

This clone was observed a single time. The chain is built from TRBV21-1 and TRBJ1-1; the table's D call, TRBD1, has no DNA check behind it. TRBV21-1 is a pseudogene segment. The CDR3 extends over 16 amino acids. CDR3 sequence reads: CASSKRQGPMNTEAFF. The CDR3, as DNA: TGTGCCAGCAGCAAGAGACAGGGCCCCATGAACACTGAAGCTTTCTTT.

The V gene is TRBV29-1, the J gene TRBJ1-1, with a tentative D call TRBD1 (5 bases). V was trimmed by 3 bases and J by 0 bases, leaving 8 bases between them. Germline CDR1 reads SQVTM; CDR2 reads ANQGSEA. CDR3 length equals 13 residues. The CDR3 loop is CSVDEGMNTEAFF. The CDR3 DNA reads as TGCAGCGTTGATGAGGGGATGAACACTGAAGCTTTCTTT.

The genes are TRBV5-4 and TRBJ2-5, with 7 bases fitting TRBD2. CDR1 and CDR2 from the germline V gene are SGHNT and YYREEE (reference sequence). After removal of 4 bases from V and 4 bases from J, the junction contained 16 bases not matched to a gene. CDR3 length: 17 amino acids. This chain's CDR3 is CASSKTFSSGVGETQYF. DNA for the CDR3: TGTGCCAGCAGCAAGACCTTTTCTAGCGGCGTGGGAGAGACCCAGTACTTC. Together with reference TRBV5-4 and TRBJ2-5, the CDR3 gives the full variable domain: ETGVTQSPTHLIKTRGQQVTLRCSSQSGHNTVSWYQQALGQGPQFIFQYYREEENGRGNFPPRFSGLQFPNYSSELNVNALELDDSALYLCASSKTFSSGVGETQYFGPGTRLLVL.

The gene calls are TRBV5-4 and TRBJ1-1, with D maybe TRBD1 (5 bases). CDR3 length: 16 residues. The V end lost 0 bases, the J end lost 2 bases, and 14 bases lay between the germline ends. Germline lookup yields CDR1 SGHNT and CDR2 YYREEE (reference sequence). The CDR3 bases are TGTGCCAGCAGCTTGGACAGGAGGGTTACAAACACTGAAGCTTTCTTT. This translates into CASSLDRRVTNTEAFF.

The CDR3 nucleotides are TGTGCCTGGAGTGTAGGGGGGACTGGAAACACCATATATTTT. This codes for CAWSVGGTGNTIYF. The rearrangement joins TRBV30 to TRBJ1-3, with D tentatively TRBD1 (6 bases). V was cut by 0 bases and J by 2 bases, with 8 bases left in between. The germline gives CDR1 GTSNPN, CDR2 SVGIG (reference sequence). This CDR3 is 14 amino acids long.

V is TRBV6-6 and J is TRBJ1-4; no definite D call. Germline V gene sequence: CDR1 MNHNY, CDR2 SVGAGI (reference sequence). Trimming stripped 5 bases from V and 3 bases from J, with 10 bases between. CDR3 size: 14 residues. The CDR3 DNA reads TGTGCCAGCAGTCCGGTTTGGGCTAATGAAAAACTGTTTTTT. Translating gives CASSPVWANEKLFF.

Comment on this clone: A junction end diverges from the germline sequence, so it may reflect a read error. V and J are TRBV11-2 and TRBJ1-1, with D possibly TRBD1 on 6 matching bases. This CDR3 region has 14 residues. Per the germline V gene, CDR1 is SGHAT and CDR2 is FQNNGV. The CDR3 DNA reads TGTGCCAGCAGCTTAGGGACAGTGATCACTAAAGCTTTCTTT. Translation: CASSLGTVITKAFF.

This clone appeared once. The V call is TRBV19, the J call TRBJ1-5, with D maybe TRBD1 (5 bases). The ends were cut back, 3 bases at V and 7 bases at J, with 16 bases in the middle. The CDR3 has 15 amino acids. Germline values: CDR1 LNHDA, CDR2 SQIVND (reference sequence). CDR3 sequence reads: CASSIRGHRGQPQHF. In DNA, the CDR3 is TGTGCCAGTAGTATCCGGGGCCATCGGGGGCAGCCCCAGCATTTT.

Only a few counts were recorded for this clone. The chain has TRBV3-1 (or the pseudogene TRBV3-2) and TRBJ1-4, with a possible D match to TRBD1 (5 bases). The CDR3 has 16 residues. Trimming removed 0 bases at V and 7 bases at J, with 15 bases between. From germline, CDR1 is LGHDT and CDR2 YNNKEL (reference sequence). This CDR3 is CASSQEYAGWGEKLFF. DNA of the CDR3: TGTGCCAGCAGCCAAGAGTATGCAGGGTGGGGTGAAAAACTGTTTTTT.

The chain joins TRBV5-1 to TRBJ2-7; TRBD2 matches at 13 bases. After removal of 5 bases from V and 7 bases from J, the junction contained 9 bases not matched to a gene. The germline V gene encodes CDR1 SGHRS and CDR2 YFSETQ. The CDR3 loop spans 15 amino acids. Written as DNA, the CDR3 is TGCGCCAGCAGGCGGACTAGCGGGAGCGGACAGGAGCAGTACTTC. It translates to CASRRTSGSGQEQYF. Filled out from reference TRBV5-1 and TRBJ2-7, the complete variable domain reads KAGVTQTPRYLIKTRGQQVTLSCSPISGHRSVSWYQQTPGQGLQFLFEYFSETQRNKGNFPGRFSGRQFSNSRSEMNVSTLELGDSALYLCASRRTSGSGQEQYFGPGTRLTVT.